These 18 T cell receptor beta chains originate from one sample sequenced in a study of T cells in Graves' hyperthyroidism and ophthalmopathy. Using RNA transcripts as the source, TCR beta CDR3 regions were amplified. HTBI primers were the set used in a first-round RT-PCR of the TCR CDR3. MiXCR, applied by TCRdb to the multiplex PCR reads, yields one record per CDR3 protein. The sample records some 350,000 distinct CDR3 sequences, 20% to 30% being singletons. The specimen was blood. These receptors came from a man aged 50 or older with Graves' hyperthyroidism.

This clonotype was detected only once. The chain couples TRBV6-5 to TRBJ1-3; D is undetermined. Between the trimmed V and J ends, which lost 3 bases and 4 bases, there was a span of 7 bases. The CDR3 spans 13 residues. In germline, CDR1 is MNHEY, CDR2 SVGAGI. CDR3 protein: CASSYNSGNTIYF. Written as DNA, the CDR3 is TGTGCCAGCAGTTATAATAGCGGAAACACCATATATTTT.

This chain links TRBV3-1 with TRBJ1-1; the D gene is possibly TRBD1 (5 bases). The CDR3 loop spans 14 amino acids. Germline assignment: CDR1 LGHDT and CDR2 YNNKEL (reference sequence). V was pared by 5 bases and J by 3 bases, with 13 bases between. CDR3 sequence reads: CASSWGMVDTEAFF. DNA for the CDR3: TGTGCCAGCAGCTGGGGGATGGTCGACACTGAAGCTTTCTTT.

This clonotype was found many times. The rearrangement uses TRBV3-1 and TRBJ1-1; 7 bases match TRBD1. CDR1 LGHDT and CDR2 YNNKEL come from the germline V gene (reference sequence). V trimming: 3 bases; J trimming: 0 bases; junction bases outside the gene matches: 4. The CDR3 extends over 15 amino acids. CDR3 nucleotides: TGTGCCAGCAGCCATTACAGGGGATTGAACACTGAAGCTTTCTTT. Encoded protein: CASSHYRGLNTEAFF.

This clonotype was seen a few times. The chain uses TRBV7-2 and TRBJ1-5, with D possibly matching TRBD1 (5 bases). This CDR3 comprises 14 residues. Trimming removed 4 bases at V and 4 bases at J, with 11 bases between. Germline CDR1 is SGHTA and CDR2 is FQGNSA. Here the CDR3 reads CASSSRQTNQPQHF. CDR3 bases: TGTGCCAGCAGCTCCAGACAGACTAATCAGCCCCAGCATTTT.

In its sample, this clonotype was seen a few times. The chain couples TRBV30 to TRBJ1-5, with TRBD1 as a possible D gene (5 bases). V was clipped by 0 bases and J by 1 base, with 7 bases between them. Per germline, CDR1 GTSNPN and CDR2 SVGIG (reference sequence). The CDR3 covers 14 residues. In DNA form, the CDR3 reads TGTGCCTGGAGTGTAGGGGTAAGCAATCAGCCCCAGCATTTT. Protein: CAWSVGVSNQPQHF.

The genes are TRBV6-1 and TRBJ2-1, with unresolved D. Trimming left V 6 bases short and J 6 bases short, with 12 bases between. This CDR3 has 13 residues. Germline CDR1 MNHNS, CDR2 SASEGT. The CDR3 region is CASSLLGSNEQFF. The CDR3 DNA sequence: TGTGCCAGCAGCCTCCTCGGCTCCAATGAGCAGTTCTTC.

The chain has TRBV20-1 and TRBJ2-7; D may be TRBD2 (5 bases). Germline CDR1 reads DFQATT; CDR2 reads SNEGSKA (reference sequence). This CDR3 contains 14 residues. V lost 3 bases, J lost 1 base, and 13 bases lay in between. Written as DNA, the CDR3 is TGCAGTGCTAGGATGCCGGGGATTTCCTACGAGCAGTACTTC. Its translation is CSARMPGISYEQYF.

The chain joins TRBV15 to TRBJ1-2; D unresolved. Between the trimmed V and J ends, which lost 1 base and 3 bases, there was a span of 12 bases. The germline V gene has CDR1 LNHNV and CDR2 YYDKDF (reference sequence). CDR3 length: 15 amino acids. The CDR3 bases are TGTGCCACCAGCAGAGGGGAAGGTCAGGACTATGGCTACACCTTC. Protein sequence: CATSRGEGQDYGYTF.

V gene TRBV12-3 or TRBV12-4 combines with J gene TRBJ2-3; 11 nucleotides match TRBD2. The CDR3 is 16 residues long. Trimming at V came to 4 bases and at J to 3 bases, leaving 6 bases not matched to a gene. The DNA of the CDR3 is TGTGCCAGCAGTTCCGGGACTAGCGGAGGAACAGATACGCAGTATTTT. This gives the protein CASSSGTSGGTDTQYF.

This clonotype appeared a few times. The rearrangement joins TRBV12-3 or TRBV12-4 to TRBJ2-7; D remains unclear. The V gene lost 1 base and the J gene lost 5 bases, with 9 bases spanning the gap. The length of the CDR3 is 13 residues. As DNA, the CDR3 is TGTGCCAGCAGTTTAGGGGCCCGGGACGAGCAGTACTTC. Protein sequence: CASSLGARDEQYF.

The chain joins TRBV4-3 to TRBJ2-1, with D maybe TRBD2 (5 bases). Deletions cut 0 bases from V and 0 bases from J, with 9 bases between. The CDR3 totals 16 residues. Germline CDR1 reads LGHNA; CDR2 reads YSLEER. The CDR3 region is CASSQDPGNSYNEQFF. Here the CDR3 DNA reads TGCGCCAGCAGCCAAGATCCCGGGAACTCCTACAATGAGCAGTTCTTC.

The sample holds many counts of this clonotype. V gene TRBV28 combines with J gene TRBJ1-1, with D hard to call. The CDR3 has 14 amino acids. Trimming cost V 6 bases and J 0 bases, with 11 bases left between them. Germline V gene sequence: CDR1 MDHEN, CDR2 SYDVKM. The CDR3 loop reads CASSRGWVNTEAFF. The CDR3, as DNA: TGTGCCAGCAGCCGCGGTTGGGTGAACACTGAAGCTTTCTTT.

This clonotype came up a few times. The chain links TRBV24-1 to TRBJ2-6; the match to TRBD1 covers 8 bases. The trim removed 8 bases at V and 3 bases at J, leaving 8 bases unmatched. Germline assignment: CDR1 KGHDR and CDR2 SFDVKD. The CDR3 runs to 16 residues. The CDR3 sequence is CATTRTGPSGANVLTF. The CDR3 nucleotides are TGTGCCACCACTAGGACAGGGCCTAGTGGGGCCAACGTCCTGACTTTC.

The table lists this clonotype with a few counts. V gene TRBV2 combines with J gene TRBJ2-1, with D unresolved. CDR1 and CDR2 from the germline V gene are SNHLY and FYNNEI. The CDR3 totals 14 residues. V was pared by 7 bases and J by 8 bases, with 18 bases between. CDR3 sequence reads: CASNGIVAADEQFF. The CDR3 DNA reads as TGTGCCAGCAATGGGATAGTCGCCGCCGATGAGCAGTTCTTC.

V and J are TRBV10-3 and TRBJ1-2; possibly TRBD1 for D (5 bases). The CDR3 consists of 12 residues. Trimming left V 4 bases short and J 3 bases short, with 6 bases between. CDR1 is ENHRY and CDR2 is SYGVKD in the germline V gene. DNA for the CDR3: TGTGCCATCAGTGGGGGGGACTATGGCTACACCTTC. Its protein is CAISGGDYGYTF.

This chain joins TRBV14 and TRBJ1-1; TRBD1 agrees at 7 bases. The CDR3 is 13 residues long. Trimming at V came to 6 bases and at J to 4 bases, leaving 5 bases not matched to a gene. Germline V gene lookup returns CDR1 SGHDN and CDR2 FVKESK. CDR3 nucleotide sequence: TGTGCCAGCAGGCATAGACAGGGCACTGAAGCTTTCTTT. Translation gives CASRHRQGTEAFF.

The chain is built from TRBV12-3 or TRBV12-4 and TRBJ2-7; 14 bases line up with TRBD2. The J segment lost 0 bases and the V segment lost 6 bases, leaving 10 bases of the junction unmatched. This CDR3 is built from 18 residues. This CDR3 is CASSPGLAGGPLSYEQYF. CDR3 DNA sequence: TGTGCCAGCAGCCCCGGACTAGCGGGAGGACCCCTCTCCTACGAGCAGTACTTC.

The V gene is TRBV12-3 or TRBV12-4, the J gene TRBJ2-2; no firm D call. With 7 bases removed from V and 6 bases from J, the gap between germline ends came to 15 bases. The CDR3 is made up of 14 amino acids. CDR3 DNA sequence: TGTGCCAGCACCCTCAGGATTAGCTCCGGGGAGCTGTTTTTT. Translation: CASTLRISSGELFF.